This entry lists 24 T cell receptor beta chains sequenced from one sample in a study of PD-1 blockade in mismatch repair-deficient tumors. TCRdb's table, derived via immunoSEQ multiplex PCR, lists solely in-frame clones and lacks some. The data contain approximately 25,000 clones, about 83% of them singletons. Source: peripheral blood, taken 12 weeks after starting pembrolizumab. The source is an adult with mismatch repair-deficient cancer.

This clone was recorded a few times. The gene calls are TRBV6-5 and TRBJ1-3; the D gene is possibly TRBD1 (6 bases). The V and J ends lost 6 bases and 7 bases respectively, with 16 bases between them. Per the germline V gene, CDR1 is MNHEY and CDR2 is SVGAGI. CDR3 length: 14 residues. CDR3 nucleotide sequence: TGTGCCAGCAGGCCTCCCGGACAGTTTAACACCATATATTTT. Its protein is CASRPPGQFNTIYF.

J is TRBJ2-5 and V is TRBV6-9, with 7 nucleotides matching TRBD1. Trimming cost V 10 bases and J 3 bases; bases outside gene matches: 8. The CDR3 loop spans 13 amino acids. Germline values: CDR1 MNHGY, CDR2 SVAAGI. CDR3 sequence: CANITGDEETQYF. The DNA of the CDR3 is TGTGCCAACATCACAGGGGATGAAGAGACCCAGTACTTC.

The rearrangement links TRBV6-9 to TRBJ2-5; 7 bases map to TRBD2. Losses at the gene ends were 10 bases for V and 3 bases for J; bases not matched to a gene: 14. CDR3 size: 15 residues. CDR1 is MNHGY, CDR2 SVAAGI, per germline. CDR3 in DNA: TGTGCCAACTGCCCGCTGGAGCGGGGAAAAGAGACCCAGTACTTC. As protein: CANCPLERGKETQYF.

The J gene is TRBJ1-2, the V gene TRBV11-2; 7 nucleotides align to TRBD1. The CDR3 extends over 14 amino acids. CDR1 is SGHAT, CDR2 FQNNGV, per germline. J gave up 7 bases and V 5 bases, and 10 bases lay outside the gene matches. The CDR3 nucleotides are TGTGCCAGCAGCCCGAACCCGACAGGGTCTGGCTACACCTTC. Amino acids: CASSPNPTGSGYTF.

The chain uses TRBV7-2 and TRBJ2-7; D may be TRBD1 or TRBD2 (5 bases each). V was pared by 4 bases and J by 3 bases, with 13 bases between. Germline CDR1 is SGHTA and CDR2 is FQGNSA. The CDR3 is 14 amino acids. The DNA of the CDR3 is TGTGCCAGCAGCTCCTCCGGGACGCACTACGAGCAGTACTTC. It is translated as CASSSSGTHYEQYF.

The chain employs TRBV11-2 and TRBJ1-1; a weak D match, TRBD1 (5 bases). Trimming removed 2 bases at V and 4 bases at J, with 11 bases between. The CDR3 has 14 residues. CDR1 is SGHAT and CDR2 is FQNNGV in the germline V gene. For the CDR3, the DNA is TGTGCCAGCAGCTTAAACCGGGGGTTCACTGAAGCTTTCTTT. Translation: CASSLNRGFTEAFF.

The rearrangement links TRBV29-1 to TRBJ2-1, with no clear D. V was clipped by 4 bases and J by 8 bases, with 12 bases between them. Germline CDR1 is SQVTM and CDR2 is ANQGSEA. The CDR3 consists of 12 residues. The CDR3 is CSVVLERDEQFF. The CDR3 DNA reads TGCAGCGTTGTTCTAGAACGGGATGAGCAGTTCTTC.

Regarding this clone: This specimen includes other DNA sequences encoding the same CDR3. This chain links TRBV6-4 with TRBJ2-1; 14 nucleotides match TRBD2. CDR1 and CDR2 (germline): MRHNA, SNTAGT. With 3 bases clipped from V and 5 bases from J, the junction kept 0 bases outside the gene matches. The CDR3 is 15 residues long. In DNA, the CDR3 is TGTGCCAGCAGTGAGGGACTAGCGGGAGACAATGAGCAGTTCTTC. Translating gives CASSEGLAGDNEQFF.

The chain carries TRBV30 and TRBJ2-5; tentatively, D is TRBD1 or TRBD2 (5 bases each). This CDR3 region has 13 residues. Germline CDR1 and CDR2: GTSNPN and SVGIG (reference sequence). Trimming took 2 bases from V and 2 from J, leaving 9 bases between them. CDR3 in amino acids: CAWSTGHQETQYF. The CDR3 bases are TGTGCCTGGAGTACGGGGCATCAAGAGACCCAGTACTTC.

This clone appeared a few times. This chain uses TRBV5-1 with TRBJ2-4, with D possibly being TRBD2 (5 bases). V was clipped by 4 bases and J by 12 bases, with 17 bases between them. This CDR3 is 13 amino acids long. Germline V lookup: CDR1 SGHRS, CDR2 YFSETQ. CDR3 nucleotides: TGCGCCAGCAGCCGGGCGGAAGGTCGGGATCAGTACTTC. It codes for CASSRAEGRDQYF. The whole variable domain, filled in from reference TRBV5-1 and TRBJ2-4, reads KAGVTQTPRYLIKTRGQQVTLSCSPISGHRSVSWYQQTPGQGLQFLFEYFSETQRNKGNFPGRFSGRQFSNSRSEMNVSTLELGDSALYLCASSRAEGRDQYFGAGTRLSVL.

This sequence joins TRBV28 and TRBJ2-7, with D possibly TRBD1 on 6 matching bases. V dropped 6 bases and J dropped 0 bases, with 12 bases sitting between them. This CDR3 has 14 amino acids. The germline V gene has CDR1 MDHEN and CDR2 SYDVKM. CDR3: CASRGTGSSYEQYF. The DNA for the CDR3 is TGTGCCAGCAGGGGTACAGGGAGCTCCTACGAGCAGTACTTC.

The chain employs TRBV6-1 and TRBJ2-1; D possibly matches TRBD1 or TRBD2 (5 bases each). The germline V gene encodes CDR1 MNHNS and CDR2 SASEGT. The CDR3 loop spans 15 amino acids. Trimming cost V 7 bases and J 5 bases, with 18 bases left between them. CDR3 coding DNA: TGTGCCAGCAATGAGCGGCCGGGGCTAAACAATGAGCAGTTCTTC. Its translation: CASNERPGLNNEQFF.

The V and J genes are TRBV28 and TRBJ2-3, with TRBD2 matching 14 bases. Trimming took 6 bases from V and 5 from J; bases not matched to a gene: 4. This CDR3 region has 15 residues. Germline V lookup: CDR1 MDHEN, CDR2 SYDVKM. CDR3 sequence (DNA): TGTGCCAGCAGGCGGACTAGCGGGAGGCTAGATACGCAGTATTTT. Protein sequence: CASRRTSGRLDTQYF.

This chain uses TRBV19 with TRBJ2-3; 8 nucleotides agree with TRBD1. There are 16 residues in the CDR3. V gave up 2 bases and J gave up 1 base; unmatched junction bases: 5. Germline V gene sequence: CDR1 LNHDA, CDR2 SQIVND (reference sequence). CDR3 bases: TGTGCCAGTAGTATACCTCCGGGACAGGGCACAGATACGCAGTATTTT. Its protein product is CASSIPPGQGTDTQYF.

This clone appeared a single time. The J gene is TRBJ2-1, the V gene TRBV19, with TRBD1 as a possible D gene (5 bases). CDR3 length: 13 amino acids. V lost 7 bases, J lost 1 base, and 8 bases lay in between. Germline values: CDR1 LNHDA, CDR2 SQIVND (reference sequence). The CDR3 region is CASMAGSYNEQFF. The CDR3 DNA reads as TGTGCCAGTATGGCAGGGTCCTACAATGAGCAGTTCTTC.

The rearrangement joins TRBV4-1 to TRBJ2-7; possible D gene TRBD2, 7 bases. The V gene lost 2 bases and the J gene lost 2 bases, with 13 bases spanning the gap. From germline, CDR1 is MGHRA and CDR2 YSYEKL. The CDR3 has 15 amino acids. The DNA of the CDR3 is TGCGCCAGCAGCCAACTTAAGGGGGGGGCCTACGAGCAGTACTTC. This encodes CASSQLKGGAYEQYF.

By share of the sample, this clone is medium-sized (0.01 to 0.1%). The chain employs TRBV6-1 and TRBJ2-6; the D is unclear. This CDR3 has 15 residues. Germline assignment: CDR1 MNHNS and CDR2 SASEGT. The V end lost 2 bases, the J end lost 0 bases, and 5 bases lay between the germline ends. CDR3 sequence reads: CASSENSSGANVLTF. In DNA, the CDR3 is TGTGCCAGCAGTGAAAACAGCTCTGGGGCCAACGTCCTGACTTTC.

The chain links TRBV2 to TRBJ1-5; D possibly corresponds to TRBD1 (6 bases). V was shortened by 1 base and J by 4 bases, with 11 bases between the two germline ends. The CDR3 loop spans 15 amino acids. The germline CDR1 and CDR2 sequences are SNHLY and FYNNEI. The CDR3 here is CASSEEGQGNQPQHF. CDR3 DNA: TGTGCCAGCAGTGAAGAGGGGCAGGGGAATCAGCCCCAGCATTTT.

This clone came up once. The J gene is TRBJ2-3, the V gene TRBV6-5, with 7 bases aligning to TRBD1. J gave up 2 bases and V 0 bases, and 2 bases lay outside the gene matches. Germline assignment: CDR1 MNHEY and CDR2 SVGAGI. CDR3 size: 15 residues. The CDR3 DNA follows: TGTGCCAGCAGTTACTCGGGACAGACCACAGATACGCAGTATTTT. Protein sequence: CASSYSGQTTDTQYF.

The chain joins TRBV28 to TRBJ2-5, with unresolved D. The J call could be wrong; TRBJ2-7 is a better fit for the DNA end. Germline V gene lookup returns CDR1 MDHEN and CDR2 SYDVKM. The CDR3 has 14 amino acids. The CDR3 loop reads CASSSPTGLDEQYF. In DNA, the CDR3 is TGTGCCAGCAGTTCTCCGACGGGTCTTGACGAGCAGTACTTC.

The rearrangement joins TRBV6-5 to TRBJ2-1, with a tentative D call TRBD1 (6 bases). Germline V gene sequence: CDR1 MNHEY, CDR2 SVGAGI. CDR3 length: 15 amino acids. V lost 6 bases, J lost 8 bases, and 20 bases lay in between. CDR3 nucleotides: TGTGCCAGCAGCCGTCGAGAAGGGGGAAAGGATGAGCAGTTCTTC. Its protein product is CASSRREGGKDEQFF.

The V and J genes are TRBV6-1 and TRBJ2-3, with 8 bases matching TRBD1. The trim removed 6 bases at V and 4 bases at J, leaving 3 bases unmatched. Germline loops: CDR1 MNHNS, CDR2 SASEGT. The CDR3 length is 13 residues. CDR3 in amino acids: CASRDRVPDTQYF. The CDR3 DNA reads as TGTGCCAGCAGGGACAGGGTACCAGATACGCAGTATTTT.

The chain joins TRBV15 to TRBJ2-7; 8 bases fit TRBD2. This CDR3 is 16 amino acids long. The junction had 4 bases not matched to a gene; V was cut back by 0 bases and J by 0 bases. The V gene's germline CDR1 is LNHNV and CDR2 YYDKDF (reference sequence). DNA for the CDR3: TGTGCCACCAGCAGAGAAGCGGGACTAGGCTCCTACGAGCAGTACTTC. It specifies CATSREAGLGSYEQYF. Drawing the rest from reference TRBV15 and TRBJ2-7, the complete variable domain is DAMVIQNPRYQVTQFGKPVTLSCSQTLNHNVMYWYQQKSSQAPKLLFHYYDKDFNNEADTPDNFQSRRPNTSFCFLDIRSPGLGDTAMYLCATSREAGLGSYEQYFGPGTRLTVT.

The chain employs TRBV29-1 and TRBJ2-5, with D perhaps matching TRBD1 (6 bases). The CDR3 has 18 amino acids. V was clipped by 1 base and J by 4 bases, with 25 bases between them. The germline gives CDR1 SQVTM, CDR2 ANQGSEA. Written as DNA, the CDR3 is TGCAGCGTTGAAGGGAAGGACAGCCTCGGCGCAACGGGAGAGACCCAGTACTTC. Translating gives CSVEGKDSLGATGETQYF.